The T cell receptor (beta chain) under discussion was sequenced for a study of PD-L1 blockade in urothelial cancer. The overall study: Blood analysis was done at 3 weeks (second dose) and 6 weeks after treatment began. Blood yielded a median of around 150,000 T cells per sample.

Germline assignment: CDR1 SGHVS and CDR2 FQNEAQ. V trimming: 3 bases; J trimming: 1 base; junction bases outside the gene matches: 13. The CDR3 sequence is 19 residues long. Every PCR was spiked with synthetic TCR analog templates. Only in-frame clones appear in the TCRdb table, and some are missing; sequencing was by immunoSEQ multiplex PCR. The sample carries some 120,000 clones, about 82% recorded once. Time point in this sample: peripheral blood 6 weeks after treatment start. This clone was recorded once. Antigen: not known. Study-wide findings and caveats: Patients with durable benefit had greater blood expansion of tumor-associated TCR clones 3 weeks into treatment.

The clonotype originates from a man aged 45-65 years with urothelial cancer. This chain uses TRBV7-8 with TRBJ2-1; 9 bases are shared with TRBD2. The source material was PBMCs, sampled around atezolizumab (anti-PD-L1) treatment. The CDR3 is CASSFSSLAGYGSYNEQFF. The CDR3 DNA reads TGTGCCAGCAGCTTCTCGAGTCTAGCGGGATACGGGTCCTACAATGAGCAGTTCTTC.